This paragraph reports one T cell receptor (beta chain). Antigen specificity is unknown. V was clipped by 0 bases and J by 4 bases; unmatched bases: 11. Germline lookup yields CDR1 MGHRA and CDR2 YSYEKL. The CDR3 extends over 18 amino acids. The data stem from a study of shared clonotypes between healthy human individuals. Study-wide results and caveats: Unshared clonotypes carried lower generation probabilities than those common to all four donors.

The material for each subset, its genomic DNA, was split evenly across several immunoSEQ plates. Under the authors' procedure: ImmunoSEQ yielded junction-only sequences lacking quality scores, so filtering differed. Measured with immunoSEQ multiplex PCR; TCRdb has only the in-frame clones, and not every one. The DNA was the basis for D and trimming; V, J and clone size are from that table. The sample has about 2,500,000 clones, around 94% seen once. Partitioning of CD4+ cells yielded a CD45RA+ naive subset and a CD45RA-negative memory subset. The sequence was collected from a man aged 18 to 29 in good health. Source material: naive CD4+ T cells sorted from blood. Documented subset: CD45RA+ positively selected. The V and J genes are TRBV4-1 and TRBJ2-2; TRBD2 agrees at 7 bases. The CDR3 spells CASSQEQSGLVSTGELFF. In nucleotides, the CDR3 is TGCGCCAGCAGCCAAGAGCAAAGCGGACTAGTGAGCACCGGGGAGCTGTTTTTT.